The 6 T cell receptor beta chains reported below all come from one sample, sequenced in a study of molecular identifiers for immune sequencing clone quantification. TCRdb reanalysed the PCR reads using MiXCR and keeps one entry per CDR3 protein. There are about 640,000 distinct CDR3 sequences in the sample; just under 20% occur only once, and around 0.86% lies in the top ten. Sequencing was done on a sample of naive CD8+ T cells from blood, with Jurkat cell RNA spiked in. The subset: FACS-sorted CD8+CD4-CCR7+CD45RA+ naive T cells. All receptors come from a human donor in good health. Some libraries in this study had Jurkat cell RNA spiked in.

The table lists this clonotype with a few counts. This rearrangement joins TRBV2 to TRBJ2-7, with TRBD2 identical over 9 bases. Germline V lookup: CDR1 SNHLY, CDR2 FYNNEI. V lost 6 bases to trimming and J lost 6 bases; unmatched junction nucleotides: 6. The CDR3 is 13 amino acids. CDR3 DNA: TGTGCCAGCAGAACCGGGACTAGCAGCGAGCAGTACTTC. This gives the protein CASRTGTSSEQYF.

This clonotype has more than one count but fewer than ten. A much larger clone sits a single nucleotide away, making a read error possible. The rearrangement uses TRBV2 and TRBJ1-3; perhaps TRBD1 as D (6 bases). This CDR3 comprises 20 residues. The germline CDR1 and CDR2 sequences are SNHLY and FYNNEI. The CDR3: CASREEGGGLGVHSGNTIYF. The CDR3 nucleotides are TGTGCCAGCAGGGAAGAAGGGGGGGGATTGGGGGTGCACTCTGGAAACACCATATATTTT.

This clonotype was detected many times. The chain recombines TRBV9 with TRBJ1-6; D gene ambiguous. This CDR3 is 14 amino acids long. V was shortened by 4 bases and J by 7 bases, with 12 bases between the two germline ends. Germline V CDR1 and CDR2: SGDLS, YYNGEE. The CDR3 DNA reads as TGTGCCAGCAGCCCTACATACTTAAATTCACCCCTCCACTTT. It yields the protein CASSPTYLNSPLHF. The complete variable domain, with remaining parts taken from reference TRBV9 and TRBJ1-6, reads DSGVTQTPKHLITATGQRVTLRCSPRSGDLSVYWYQQSLDQGLQFLIQYYNGEERAKGNILERFSAQQFPDLHSELNLSSLELGDSALYFCASSPTYLNSPLHFGNGTRLTVT.

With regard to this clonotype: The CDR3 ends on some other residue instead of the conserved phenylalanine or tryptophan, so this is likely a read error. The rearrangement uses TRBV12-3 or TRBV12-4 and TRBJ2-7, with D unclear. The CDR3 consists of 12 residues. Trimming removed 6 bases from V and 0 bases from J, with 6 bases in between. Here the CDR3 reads CASSPISYEQYS. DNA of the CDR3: TGTGCCAGCAGCCCGATCTCCTACGAGCAGTACTCC.

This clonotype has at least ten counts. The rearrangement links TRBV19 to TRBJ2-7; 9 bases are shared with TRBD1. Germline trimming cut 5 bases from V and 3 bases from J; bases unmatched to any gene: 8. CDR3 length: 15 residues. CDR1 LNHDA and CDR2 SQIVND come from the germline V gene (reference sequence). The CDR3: CASSATGGRFYEQYF. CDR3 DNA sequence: TGTGCCAGTAGTGCGACAGGGGGTAGATTCTACGAGCAGTACTTC.

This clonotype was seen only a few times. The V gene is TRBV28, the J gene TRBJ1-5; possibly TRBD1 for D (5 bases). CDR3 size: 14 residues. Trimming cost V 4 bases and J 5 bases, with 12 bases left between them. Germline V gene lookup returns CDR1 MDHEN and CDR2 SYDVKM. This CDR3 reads CASSSALGDQPQHF. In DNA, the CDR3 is TGTGCCAGCAGTTCAGCCCTAGGGGATCAGCCCCAGCATTTT.